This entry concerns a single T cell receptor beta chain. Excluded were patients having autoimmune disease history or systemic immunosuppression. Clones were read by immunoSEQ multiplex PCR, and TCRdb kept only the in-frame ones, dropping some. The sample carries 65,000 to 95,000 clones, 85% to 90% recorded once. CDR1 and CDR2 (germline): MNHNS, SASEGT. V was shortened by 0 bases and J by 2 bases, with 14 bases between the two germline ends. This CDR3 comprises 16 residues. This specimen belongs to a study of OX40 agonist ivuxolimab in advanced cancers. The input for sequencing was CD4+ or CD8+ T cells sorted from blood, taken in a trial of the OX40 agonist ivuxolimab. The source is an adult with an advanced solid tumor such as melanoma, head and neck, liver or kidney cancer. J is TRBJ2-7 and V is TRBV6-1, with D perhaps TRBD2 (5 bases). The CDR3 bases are TGTGCCAGCAGTGAAGCACCTAGCCAAATCCCCTACGAGCAGTACTTC. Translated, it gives CASSEAPSQIPYEQYF.